This T cell receptor (beta chain) was sequenced during a study of T cell responses to AZD1222 COVID-19 vaccine. Germline values: CDR1 SGHDN, CDR2 FVKESK. Trimming took off 1 base at V and 8 bases at J, with 15 bases between the two ends. CDR3 size: 15 residues. Sequenced by immunoSEQ multiplex PCR; TCRdb stores in-frame clones only, minus some. Of nearly 110,000 clones listed, 80% to 90% were seen once; the top ten hold roughly 6.5%. This clone was counted only a few times. The chain has TRBV14 and TRBJ2-4; perhaps TRBD2 as D (6 bases). The clonotype was recovered from an adult in good health. Sequenced material: peripheral blood, taken on day 0 of AZD1222 vaccination. The CDR3 reads CASSQASIRRDIQYF. CDR3 nucleotide sequence: TGTGCCAGCAGCCAAGCTAGCATACGGAGGGACATTCAGTACTTC.